A single sample gave rise to the 30 T cell receptor beta chains below, sequenced in a study of immune characterization of retroperitoneal liposarcoma. TCRdb called the PCR reads again in MiXCR, with one record for every CDR3 protein. The sample carries 10,000 to 11,000 distinct CDR3 sequences, 30% to 45% recorded once. The specimen was tumor tissue. Source of these receptors: a female donor with retroperitoneal liposarcoma.

The J gene is TRBJ1-2, the V gene TRBV7-2; D gene unclear. Trimming took 1 base from V and 7 from J, leaving 4 bases between them. This CDR3 comprises 11 residues. The germline gives CDR1 SGHTA, CDR2 FQGNSA. The chain's CDR3 is CASSLEFGYTF. The CDR3 region has the DNA TGTGCCAGCAGCTTAGAATTTGGCTACACCTTC. The full variable domain, in which reference TRBV7-2 and TRBJ1-2 provide the parts outside the CDR3, is GAGVSQSPSNKVTEKGKDVELRCDPISGHTALYWYRQSLGQGLEFLIYFQGNSAPDKSGLPSDRFSAERTGGSVSTLTIQRTQQEDSAVYLCASSLEFGYTFGSGTRLTVV.

This clonotype is classed as medium-sized. The genes are TRBV7-2 and TRBJ2-1; TRBD2 is a possible D gene (6 bases). The last part of the DNA fits TRBJ2-7 better; the J call may be wrong. This CDR3 contains 15 residues. Looked up from germline, CDR1 is SGHTA and CDR2 is FQGNSA. The CDR3, as DNA: TGTGCCAGCAGCTTAGATGGCGGGGCCTACAATGAGCAGTACTTC. Its protein product is CASSLDGGAYNEQYF.

This clonotype has a count of ten or more. The chain recombines TRBV6-1 with TRBJ2-5; 8 nucleotides line up with TRBD2. Judging by the DNA end, TRBJ2-7 fits better; the J call may be wrong. Germline V gene data show CDR1 as MNHNS and CDR2 as SASEGT. This CDR3 region has 14 residues. DNA of the CDR3: TGTGCCAGCACCCCCAGGGTCGGGGGGGACGAGCAGTACTTC. Protein product: CASTPRVGGDEQYF.

This chain connects TRBV6-1 to TRBJ2-1, with 7 bases matching TRBD2. The CDR3 runs to 16 residues. The V segment lost 4 bases and the J segment 8 bases; nucleotides outside the gene matches: 14. Looked up from germline, CDR1 is MNHNS and CDR2 is SASEGT. The CDR3 coding sequence is TGTGCCAGCAGTGCTCGAGGGAGCGGGACCTTGGATGAGCAGTTCTTC. This encodes CASSARGSGTLDEQFF.

The gene calls are TRBV7-6 and TRBJ2-5; D uncertain. The CDR3 spans 13 residues. Germline V gene data show CDR1 as SGHVS and CDR2 as FNYEAQ. The V end lost 6 bases, the J end lost 11 bases, and 19 bases lay between the germline ends. The DNA for the CDR3 is TGTGCCAGCAGTACCCTCTCCTACAATGAGCAGTACTTC. Amino acid sequence: CASSTLSYNEQYF.

On this clonotype: A read error is possible here, since a much larger clone lies one base away. The chain carries TRBV12-3 or TRBV12-4 and TRBJ2-5; TRBD2 might be the D (6 bases). The CDR3 is 15 amino acids. The CDR3 coding sequence is TGTGTCAGCCGCCTTTTGTCCGGGAGCTACAATGAGCAGTACTTC. This translates into CVSRLLSGSYNEQYF.

This chain joins TRBV6-1 and TRBJ1-5; tentatively, D is TRBD1 (6 bases). The CDR3 runs to 15 residues. V was shortened by 11 bases and J by 2 bases, with 19 bases between the two germline ends. Germline loops: CDR1 MNHNS, CDR2 SASEGT. In DNA form, the CDR3 reads TGTGCCGGTAGGGACACGGAACTCGGCAATCAGCCCCAGCATTTT. Translated, it gives CAGRDTELGNQPQHF.

The chain employs TRBV6-1 and TRBJ2-1; D is uncertain. The J call may be in error: the DNA end matches TRBJ2-7 better. Per germline, CDR1 MNHNS and CDR2 SASEGT. There are 15 residues in the CDR3. The CDR3 protein is CASRKRVAEPYEQYF. DNA for the CDR3: TGTGCCAGCAGAAAAAGGGTGGCCGAACCCTACGAGCAGTACTTC.

The chain combines TRBV11-2 with TRBJ2-5, with 10 bases aligning to TRBD2. CDR1 and CDR2 (germline): SGHAT, FQNNGV. The J segment lost 5 bases and the V segment lost 5 bases, leaving 5 bases of the junction unmatched. This CDR3 contains 14 residues. CDR3 nucleotides: TGTGCCAGCAGCATAGGGACTAGCGTGGAGACCCAGTACTTC. Its translation is CASSIGTSVETQYF.

This clonotype occurred a few times. The chain combines TRBV27 with TRBJ2-2, with D hard to call. The CDR3 length is 12 residues. In germline, CDR1 is MNHEY, CDR2 SMNVEV (reference sequence). V lost 10 bases to trimming and J lost 1 base, with 7 bases between them. CDR3 DNA sequence: TGTGCCATTGCAGGGAACACCGGGGAGCTGTTTTTT. Amino acids: CAIAGNTGELFF.

This clonotype occurred a few times. V is TRBV6-1 and J is TRBJ2-1; 13 bases agree with TRBD2. Germline CDR1 and CDR2: MNHNS and SASEGT. Trimming at V came to 11 bases and at J to 15 bases, leaving 7 bases not matched to a gene. The CDR3 contains 11 residues. CDR3 region: CAWTSGRLGFF. Here the CDR3 DNA reads TGTGCCTGGACTAGCGGGAGATTAGGGTTCTTC.

In its sample, this clonotype is medium-sized. V usage is TRBV11-3 and J usage is TRBJ2-1; D is unresolved. The J call is doubtful: the DNA matches TRBJ2-7 better. Germline loops: CDR1 SGHNT, CDR2 YENEEA. CDR3 length: 13 amino acids. CDR3 sequence reads: CASSLTVAYEQYF. CDR3 nucleotides: TGTGCCAGCAGCTTAACAGTGGCCTACGAGCAGTACTTC.

The genes are TRBV6-1 and TRBJ1-1, with no clear D. This CDR3 has 12 residues. Between the trimmed V and J ends, which lost 6 bases and 4 bases, there was a span of 9 bases. Germline-derived CDR1 and CDR2 are MNHNS and SASEGT. CDR3: CASRGMGTEAFF. The CDR3 nucleotides read TGTGCCAGCAGGGGGATGGGCACTGAAGCTTTCTTT.

This clonotype is medium-sized. V and J are TRBV7-2 and TRBJ2-1, with D possibly being TRBD1 (5 bases). The V gene lost 3 bases and the J gene lost 10 bases, with 16 bases spanning the gap. CDR1 SGHTA and CDR2 FQGNSA come from the germline V gene. The CDR3 length is 14 residues. CDR3 bases: TGTGCCAGCAGCTTGATAGGGGTACCGTACGAGCAGTTCTTC. This translates into CASSLIGVPYEQFF. The whole variable domain, remainder taken from reference TRBV7-2 and TRBJ2-1, is GAGVSQSPSNKVTEKGKDVELRCDPISGHTALYWYRQSLGQGLEFLIYFQGNSAPDKSGLPSDRFSAERTGGSVSTLTIQRTQQEDSAVYLCASSLIGVPYEQFFGPGTRLTVL.

The sample holds a few counts of this clonotype. J is TRBJ2-1 and V is TRBV6-1; TRBD2 aligns across 10 bases. The CDR3 consists of 15 residues. V shed 6 bases, J shed 4 bases, and the junction held 6 bases outside the gene matches. Germline V CDR1 and CDR2: MNHNS, SASEGT. The CDR3 reads CASSPASGGYNEQFF. CDR3 DNA: TGTGCCAGCAGCCCGGCTAGCGGGGGTTACAATGAGCAGTTCTTC.

V and J are TRBV12-3 or TRBV12-4 and TRBJ2-5; maybe TRBD1 (6 bases). There are 16 residues in the CDR3. V gave up 4 bases and J gave up 11 bases, with 26 bases separating them. The CDR3 bases are TGTGCCAGCAGTTCCCAGGGGTCTTTAGGGTACAATGAGCAGTACTTC. Translated: CASSSQGSLGYNEQYF.

V and J are TRBV6-5 and TRBJ2-1, with 10 bases that match TRBD1. CDR3 length equals 13 residues. V shed 5 bases, J shed 8 bases, and the junction held 3 bases outside the gene matches. CDR1 MNHEY and CDR2 SVGAGI come from the germline V gene. The CDR3 DNA sequence: TGTGCCAGCAGTAGGGACAGGGGCGATGAGCAGTTCTTC. It specifies CASSRDRGDEQFF.

The rearrangement joins TRBV6-4 to TRBJ2-4; 15 positions agree with TRBD2. The tail of the sequence fits TRBJ2-7 better, so the J call may be wrong. The CDR3 has 18 residues. Germline loops: CDR1 MRHNA, CDR2 SNTAGT. Here the CDR3 DNA reads TGTGCCAGCAGTCCCCAATGGAGGACTAGCGGGGGGGGATACGAGCAGTACTTC. Protein sequence: CASSPQWRTSGGGYEQYF.

The chain carries TRBV6-1 and TRBJ2-1; D may be TRBD1 (5 bases). Germline CDR1 MNHNS, CDR2 SASEGT. Trimming took off 0 bases at V and 8 bases at J, with 14 bases between the two ends. The CDR3 extends over 15 amino acids. CDR3 in DNA: TGTGCCAGCAGTGAAGCGCTAGGGGCTGGATATGAGCAGTTCTTC. It codes for CASSEALGAGYEQFF.

This clonotype counts as medium-sized (0.01 to 0.1%). The junction shows a germline mismatch at one end, possibly a read error. The rearrangement links TRBV7-7 to TRBJ2-1; 12 nucleotides line up with TRBD2. The CDR3 spans 16 residues. Germline values: CDR1 SSHAT, CDR2 FNYEAQ (reference sequence). CDR3 bases: TGTGCTAGCAGCTTAGATGCTAGCGGGAGGGCGAATGAGCAGTTCTTC. It codes for CASSLDASGRANEQFF.

The rearrangement joins TRBV6-5 to TRBJ2-1; TRBD1 matches 11 bases. CDR1 is MNHEY, CDR2 SVGAGI, per germline. V lost 2 bases and J lost 3; bases outside the gene matches: 6. The CDR3 is 17 residues long. CDR3 in amino acids: CASSYPPGTGGYNEQFF. The DNA of the CDR3 is TGTGCCAGCAGTTACCCTCCAGGGACAGGGGGCTACAATGAGCAGTTCTTC.

In its sample, this clonotype was seen a few times. The CDR3 spells CASSEWRVDRPKETQFF. CDR3 nucleotides: TGTGCCAGCAGTGAATGGCGCGTTGACAGACCAAAAGAGACCCAGTTCTTC. V is TRBV25-1 and J is TRBJ2-1, with D possibly TRBD1 on 5 matching bases. V was shortened by 1 base and J by 13 bases, with 26 bases between the two germline ends. Germline-derived CDR1 and CDR2 are MGHDK and SYGVNS. CDR3 length equals 17 residues.

This clonotype was seen a single time. The genes are TRBV28 and TRBJ2-1; 8 nucleotides match TRBD2. CDR1 MDHEN and CDR2 SYDVKM come from the germline V gene. CDR3 length equals 17 residues. The junction had 21 bases not matched to a gene; V was cut back by 7 bases and J by 10 bases. CDR3 sequence (DNA): TGTGCCAGCACCCTTTCCCTTTTCGGGACTAGTCACTACGAGCAGTTCTTC. This sequence encodes CASTLSLFGTSHYEQFF.

This clonotype was seen ten or more times. In DNA form, the CDR3 reads TGTGCCAGCAGTTACGGCCAGATTGATACGCAGTATTTT. Its protein is CASSYGQIDTQYF. The chain is built from TRBV6-6 and TRBJ2-3; D uncertain. The CDR3 is made up of 13 amino acids. V lost 2 bases to trimming and J lost 6 bases, with 9 bases between them. The germline V gene encodes CDR1 MNHNY and CDR2 SVGAGI (reference sequence).

The chain employs TRBV7-2 and TRBJ2-5, with 9 bases fitting TRBD2. The germline V gene encodes CDR1 SGHTA and CDR2 FQGNSA. V shed 1 base, J shed 11 bases, and the junction held 8 bases outside the gene matches. This CDR3 region has 14 residues. In DNA form, the CDR3 reads TGTGCCAGCAGCTTAGGGCCCACTAGCGGGTGGCAGTACTTC. Translating gives CASSLGPTSGWQYF.

This clonotype is medium-sized in the sample. The V gene is TRBV7-2, the J gene TRBJ2-1, with TRBD2 matching 8 bases. Trimming removed 5 bases from V and 6 bases from J; junction bases left unmatched: 9. The CDR3 extends over 15 amino acids. Germline CDR1 and CDR2: SGHTA and FQGNSA. The CDR3 here is CASSLRTSQGNEQFF. The CDR3 nucleotides read TGTGCCAGCAGCCTTCGGACTAGCCAGGGCAATGAGCAGTTCTTC.

The table lists this clonotype with a count of one. The rearrangement joins TRBV6-1 to TRBJ2-3; 10 bases are a match to TRBD2. With V trimmed by 6 bases and J by 9 bases, 15 bases remained unmatched. Germline CDR1 and CDR2: MNHNS and SASEGT. The CDR3 has 16 residues. The chain's CDR3 is CASRDLKREGLRTQYF. For the CDR3, the DNA is TGTGCCAGCAGGGACCTTAAGCGGGAGGGCCTAAGGACGCAGTATTTT.

This clonotype was seen once. The chain carries TRBV12-3 or TRBV12-4 and TRBJ2-5; D tentatively fits TRBD1 or TRBD2 (5 bases each). With the DNA end fitting TRBJ2-1 better, the J assignment may be wrong. The CDR3 contains 15 residues. The CDR3 loop is CASSPSGPFNYEQFF. CDR3 sequence (DNA): TGTGCCAGCAGCCCCTCGGGGCCATTTAACTACGAGCAGTTCTTC.

Notes on this clonotype: One end of the junction varies from germline; a read error may be responsible. This chain connects TRBV6-1 to TRBJ2-1; TRBD2 is a possible D gene (6 bases). This CDR3 has 13 amino acids. Germline V gene data show CDR1 as MNHNS and CDR2 as SASEGT. The CDR3 loop reads CAARGSTYNEQFF. The CDR3 region has the DNA TGCGCCGCACGGGGGTCAACCTACAATGAGCAGTTCTTC.

For this clonotype: One base away lies a much larger clone, so this may be a sequencing read error. V gene TRBV27 combines with J gene TRBJ2-1, with D perhaps TRBD2 (6 bases). CDR1 and CDR2 (germline): MNHEY, SMNVEV (reference sequence). This CDR3 comprises 17 residues. With 6 bases removed from V and 0 bases from J, the gap between germline ends came to 18 bases. This CDR3 is CASSHARGKSSYNEQFF. CDR3 DNA sequence: TGTGCCAGCAGCCATGCCCGCGGGAAGAGCTCCTACAATGAGCAGTTCTTC.